This T cell receptor beta chain was observed in a study of blood T cell repertoires in COVID-19 (dated by TCRdb to about 2020). For context, the study as a whole: The collaborator samples originated in the United States, Italy and Spain and spanned the acute and convalescent phases of COVID-19. The prospective study material was composed of cDNA or gDNA derived from T cells, B-cell-depleted T cells, or PBMCs. Subjects who had been exposed to COVID-19, were actively infected with it, or had recovered from it provided the deeply sampled blood TCRbeta repertoires that made up the dataset. The repertoires were released in a freely available public database meant as a resource for research on the immune response to SARS-CoV-2. The samples were drawn from the first 160 participants of the ongoing ImmuneRACE study and from 1,200 or so subjects provided by 6 global collaborators. A de-identified subject ID, COVID-19 status, age in years and sex were almost always included in the sample metadata. Where available, HLA class I and class II types were obtained from metadata supplied by the sample provider rather than from assay-based typing.

Note on this clone: Its antigen remains undetermined. Base qualities were left out, and no much larger clone turns up one base away.

Spanning cysteine to phenylalanine, the CDR3 consists of 18 amino acids. Only CDR3 DNA is held: 54 bases, read in frame from base 1. From the germline V gene, CDR1 is SGHTA and CDR2 is FQGNSA. V is reduced by 4 bases and J by 7 bases, leaving a spacing of 28 bases between them. TCRbeta CDR3 regions were amplified from genomic DNA by means of the immunoSEQ Assay, a bias-controlled multiplex PCR. From the authors' description of their analysis: Within the assay, amplification of reference gene primers was used to estimate how many nucleated cells each sample contained. To quantify the absolute abundance of each unique TCRbeta CDR3 rearrangement, sequence reads were collapsed and filtered. For each sample, productive Simpson clonality was calculated as the square root of Simpson's diversity index over productive rearrangements. TCRdb obtained this table from immuneACCESS and retained in-frame rearrangements with V and J assigned. These tables miss some clones; where compared with another copy, unresolved V genes account for less than half of the shortfall, and the remainder is unexplained. Clonal size and the V and J genes are those of that table, whereas D and trimming came from the DNA. The sample records under 300,000 clones, approximately 87% of which are singletons. The ten largest clones take up 6.2% of the sample.

Collaborating institutions collected whole blood in K2EDTA tubes following their own protocols. For TCRbeta analysis, collaborators shipped samples in one of three forms: frozen whole blood, isolated PBMCs, or DNA extracted from either of those sample types. Results the study describes overall, beyond this receptor: Clinical and demographic metadata were provided uncurated, with the amount varying by source and participant.

What was sequenced was peripheral blood. The source of this sequence is a man between 60 and 75 years old with acute or convalescent COVID-19. The chain employs TRBV7-2 and TRBJ1-2; TRBD1 is perhaps the D gene, given 5 matching bases. The CDR3 here reads CASSSAGGFGGKRSGYTF. The bases are TGTGCCAGCAGCTCGGCCGGGGGTTTTGGGGGGAAGAGGAGTGGCTACACCTTC. Reference TRBV7-2 and TRBJ1-2 genes cover what lies past the CDR3, so the full variable domain is GAGVSQSPSNKVTEKGKDVELRCDPISGHTALYWYRQSLGQGLEFLIYFQGNSAPDKSGLPSDRFSAERTGGSVSTLTIQRTQQEDSAVYLCASSSAGGFGGKRSGYTFGSGTRLTVV.